These 27 T cell receptor beta chains came from one sample sequenced in a study of molecular identifiers for immune sequencing clone quantification. TCRdb used MiXCR to reprocess the PCR reads, holding one entry per CDR3 protein. Of 300,000 to 400,000 distinct CDR3 sequences detected, roughly a fifth appear once; the ten largest clones hold about 0.81%. Sequencing input: naive CD8+ T cells from blood, with Jurkat cell RNA spiked in. Subset indicated: FACS-sorted CD8+CD4-CCR7+CD45RA+ naive T cells. These receptors all stem from a human donor in good health. Some libraries in this study had Jurkat cell RNA spiked in.

This clonotype was seen only a few times. The CDR3 sequence: CASSQDKTTEAFF. CDR3 nucleotide sequence: TGTGCCAGCAGCCAAGACAAGACCACTGAAGCTTTCTTT. The V gene is TRBV6-2 or TRBV6-3, the J gene TRBJ1-1; D uncertain. The V gene's germline CDR1 is MNHEY and CDR2 SVGEGT. The CDR3 spans 13 residues. V was shortened by 6 bases and J by 4 bases, with 12 bases between the two germline ends.

In this sample, this clonotype turned up many times. The CDR3 here is CASRAGTAPTDTQYF. CDR3 coding DNA: TGTGCCAGCAGGGCGGGGACAGCTCCCACAGATACGCAGTATTTT. The rearrangement joins TRBV12-3 or TRBV12-4 to TRBJ2-3; maybe TRBD1 (7 bases). V lost 6 bases and J 2 bases, leaving 15 bases between the germline ends. The CDR3 consists of 15 residues.

This clonotype has at least ten counts. The chain employs TRBV27 and TRBJ2-4; D remains ambiguous. Per germline, CDR1 MNHEY and CDR2 SMNVEV (reference sequence). The CDR3 runs to 18 residues. V dropped 6 bases and J dropped 9 bases, with 30 bases sitting between them. CDR3 DNA: TGTGCCAGCAGCCGCGTCGGCCCTCCCCGAATGGATCAAAGCATTCAGTACTTC. It is translated as CASSRVGPPRMDQSIQYF.

The sample holds many counts of this clonotype. This chain links TRBV13 with TRBJ2-2; D call uncertain. The CDR3 has 14 residues. Trimming left V 5 bases short and J 4 bases short, with 11 bases between. CDR1 is PRHDT and CDR2 is FYEKMQ in the germline V gene (reference sequence). The CDR3 region is CASSPLSFTGELFF. The CDR3 DNA sequence: TGTGCCAGCAGCCCCCTTAGCTTCACCGGGGAGCTGTTTTTT.

This clonotype was detected a few times. The genes are TRBV27 and TRBJ2-4, with D perhaps matching TRBD2 (5 bases). Trimming took off 7 bases at V and 0 bases at J, with 19 bases between the two ends. Germline V gene lookup returns CDR1 MNHEY and CDR2 SMNVEV (reference sequence). The CDR3 covers 17 residues. The CDR3 loop is CASKYRGGDEAKNIQYF. DNA of the CDR3: TGTGCCAGCAAATACCGAGGAGGAGATGAAGCCAAAAACATTCAGTACTTC.

This clonotype showed up just a few times. The CDR3 DNA is TGCAGCGTTGAAGAGGGACAGGGTCCCTACGAGCAGTACTTC. This sequence encodes CSVEEGQGPYEQYF. The chain has TRBV29-1 and TRBJ2-7; TRBD1 matches at 9 bases. Germline loops: CDR1 SQVTM, CDR2 ANQGSEA. The CDR3 length is 14 residues. Unmatched junction bases numbered 2, after V lost 0 bases and J lost 2 bases.

The sample holds a few counts of this clonotype. A much larger clone lies one base from this, so it may be a read error. The genes are TRBV5-6 and TRBJ1-5, with D perhaps TRBD1 (5 bases). The CDR3 is made up of 16 amino acids. From germline, CDR1 is SGHDT and CDR2 YYEEEE. The V gene lost 3 bases and the J gene lost 7 bases, with 20 bases spanning the gap. In nucleotides, the CDR3 is TGTGCCAGCAGCTCTGCTGGGACGGATAATTCCCAGCCCCAGCATTTT. It is translated as CASSSAGTDNSQPQHF.

The chain couples TRBV4-1 to TRBJ1-5, with 7 bases aligning to TRBD1. Germline V CDR1 and CDR2: MGHRA, YSYEKL. This CDR3 is 15 amino acids long. Unmatched junction bases numbered 5, after V lost 3 bases and J lost 3 bases. For the CDR3, the DNA is TGCGCCAGCAGCCAGGAGACAGGGCCCAATCAGCCCCAGCATTTT. Amino acids: CASSQETGPNQPQHF.

Many counts were recorded for this clonotype. The chain links TRBV7-9 to TRBJ2-3; D uncertain. CDR1 and CDR2 (germline): SEHNR, FQNEAQ (reference sequence). Trimming pared 1 base from V and 2 bases from J, leaving 4 bases between. The CDR3 is made up of 13 amino acids. The CDR3 region is CASSLENTDTQYF. The CDR3, as DNA: TGTGCCAGCAGCTTAGAGAACACAGATACGCAGTATTTT.

This clonotype was observed a few times. V and J are TRBV2 and TRBJ1-2; D gene unclear. The germline gives CDR1 SNHLY, CDR2 FYNNEI. V lost 2 bases to trimming and J lost 1 base, with 5 bases between them. The CDR3 runs 13 residues. The CDR3 DNA reads TGTGCCAGCAGTGAATTGGTTAACTATGGCTACACCTTC. This translates into CASSELVNYGYTF. The full variable domain, in which reference TRBV2 and TRBJ1-2 provide the parts outside the CDR3, is EPEVTQTPSHQVTQMGQEVILRCVPISNHLYFYWYRQILGQKVEFLVSFYNNEISEKSEIFDDQFSVERPDGSNFTLKIRSTKLEDSAMYFCASSELVNYGYTFGSGTRLTVV.

This clonotype was observed many times. The rearrangement links TRBV28 to TRBJ1-4; tentatively, D is TRBD1 (6 bases). From germline, CDR1 is MDHEN and CDR2 SYDVKM. Trimming removed 6 bases from V and 8 bases from J, with 10 bases in between. This CDR3 is built from 12 residues. As DNA, the CDR3 is TGTGCCAGCAGACAGGGTGGGGAAAAACTGTTTTTT. Its protein is CASRQGGEKLFF.

This clonotype was detected a few times. The CDR3 DNA is TGTGCCAGCAGCCAAGGGCGGTCTAACTATGGCTACACCTTC. Amino acid sequence: CASSQGRSNYGYTF. The chain combines TRBV3-1 with TRBJ1-2; D gene uncertain. Looked up from germline, CDR1 is LGHDT and CDR2 is YNNKEL (reference sequence). This CDR3 is 14 amino acids long. V was cut by 1 base and J by 0 bases, with 6 bases left in between.

The gene calls are TRBV7-6 and TRBJ2-1; 11 positions match TRBD2. There are 16 residues in the CDR3. V dropped 4 bases and J dropped 3; count of bases not matched to a gene: 5. From germline, CDR1 is SGHVS and CDR2 FNYEAQ. This chain's CDR3 is CASSYGTSGNYNEQFF. CDR3 bases: TGTGCCAGCAGCTACGGGACTAGCGGAAACTACAATGAGCAGTTCTTC.

This clonotype was detected a few times. J is TRBJ1-3 and V is TRBV7-9; no clear D. The V gene lost 1 base and the J gene lost 0 bases, with 10 bases spanning the gap. CDR1 and CDR2 (germline): SEHNR, FQNEAQ (reference sequence). CDR3 length: 16 amino acids. The CDR3 here is CASSLVAGHSGNTIYF. The DNA of the CDR3 is TGTGCCAGCAGCTTAGTAGCTGGCCACTCTGGAAACACCATATATTTT.

This clonotype appeared many times. The CDR3 DNA reads TGTGCCTGGAGTGTTGGCGGGGAGCTGTTTTTT. This sequence encodes CAWSVGGELFF. The chain recombines TRBV30 with TRBJ2-2; the D is unclear. Per germline, CDR1 GTSNPN and CDR2 SVGIG (reference sequence). The CDR3 totals 11 residues. V lost 0 bases and J 7 bases, leaving 3 bases between the germline ends.

About this clonotype: With a much larger clone just one base away, this may be a read error. V and J are TRBV12-3 or TRBV12-4 and TRBJ1-5, with D possibly TRBD1 on 5 matching bases. Trimming pared 1 base from V and 9 bases from J, leaving 10 bases between. The CDR3 covers 13 residues. The CDR3 sequence: CASSLGGDRPQHF. The CDR3 nucleotides read TGTGCCAGCAGTTTAGGAGGGGATCGGCCCCAGCATTTT.

This clonotype was found many times. J is TRBJ1-1 and V is TRBV7-8; D gene uncertain. The CDR3 is 16 residues long. Between the trimmed V and J ends, which lost 1 base and 1 base, there was a span of 13 bases. Germline assignment: CDR1 SGHVS and CDR2 FQNEAQ. In nucleotides, the CDR3 is TGTGCCAGCAGCTTAGTCCTGAGCGAAACGAACACTGAAGCTTTCTTT. Translated: CASSLVLSETNTEAFF.

This clonotype was detected a few times. The chain has TRBV14 and TRBJ1-1, with D hard to call. The ends were cut back, 4 bases at V and 4 bases at J, with 13 bases in the middle. The CDR3 runs to 14 residues. Germline V gene lookup returns CDR1 SGHDN and CDR2 FVKESK. The CDR3 loop reads CASSLLSVATEAFF. Here the CDR3 DNA reads TGTGCCAGCAGCCTTCTGTCGGTGGCCACTGAAGCTTTCTTT.

As regards this clonotype: This sequence may be a read error, since a much larger clone differs from it by one base. V gene TRBV7-8 combines with J gene TRBJ2-7; tentative D call: TRBD1 (7 bases). Germline lookup yields CDR1 SGHVS and CDR2 FQNEAQ. Trimming removed 4 bases from V and 5 bases from J, with 12 bases in between. The CDR3 extends over 13 amino acids. CDR3 region: CASSSPRGDEQYF. CDR3 nucleotides: TGTGCCAGCAGCTCACCCAGGGGGGACGAGCAGTACTTC.

A word on this clonotype: An end of the junction differs from the germline gene, which may be a read error. The gene calls are TRBV4-3 and TRBJ2-7, with D uncertain. CDR3 length: 15 amino acids. In germline, CDR1 is LGHNA, CDR2 YSLEER. As DNA, the CDR3 is TGCGCCAGCAGCCAAGCACGACTCCCCGGCTACGAGCAGTGCTTC. Translated, it gives CASSQARLPGYEQCF.

This clonotype showed up many times. In nucleotides, the CDR3 is TGCAGTGCTAGAGATGCCCTAGCGGGGCCTTACGAGCAGTACTTC. Translating gives CSARDALAGPYEQYF. The rearrangement uses TRBV20-1 and TRBJ2-7; 9 bases are a match to TRBD2. J lost 4 bases, V lost 0 bases, and 7 bases had no gene match. This CDR3 is built from 15 residues. The germline V gene has CDR1 DFQATT and CDR2 SNEGSKA (reference sequence).

On this clonotype: A far larger clone is just one base off, so this is likely a read error. The chain has TRBV30 and TRBJ1-1; the match to TRBD1 covers 7 bases. Germline V CDR1 and CDR2: GTSNPN, SVGIG (reference sequence). CDR3 length equals 11 residues. CDR3 DNA: TGTGCCTGGACAGGGGGAACTGAAGCTCTCTTT. Its protein product is CAWTGGTEALF.

This clonotype was recorded many times. This chain connects TRBV4-1 to TRBJ1-1; maybe TRBD1 (6 bases). The CDR3 covers 16 residues. Trimming removed 0 bases at V and 2 bases at J, with 13 bases between. Looked up from germline, CDR1 is MGHRA and CDR2 is YSYEKL. CDR3 DNA sequence: TGCGCCAGCAGCCAAGATCCGGGGGCGATAAACACTGAAGCTTTCTTT. Its protein is CASSQDPGAINTEAFF.

This chain links TRBV6-2 or TRBV6-3 with TRBJ2-1; 12 nucleotides match TRBD2. This CDR3 contains 15 residues. In germline, CDR1 is MNHEY, CDR2 SVGEGT. The V gene end was trimmed by 7 bases and the J gene end by 8 bases; junction bases not matched to a gene: 9. The CDR3 nucleotides are TGTGCCAGCAACCTTCCGGGACTAGCGGGTTATGAGCAGTTCTTC. Its translation is CASNLPGLAGYEQFF.

This clonotype was detected ten times or more. The chain combines TRBV6-2 or TRBV6-3 with TRBJ1-5, with D possibly matching TRBD1 (5 bases). Per the germline V gene, CDR1 is MNHEY and CDR2 is SVGEGT. CDR3 size: 16 residues. Trimming left V 1 base short and J 4 bases short, with 14 bases between. The CDR3 loop is CASSYWSWGRNQPQHF. In DNA, the CDR3 is TGTGCCAGCAGTTACTGGAGCTGGGGACGAAATCAGCCCCAGCATTTT.

This clonotype came up many times. The chain has TRBV27 and TRBJ1-1; 9 bases match TRBD1. The V segment lost 4 bases and the J segment 4 bases; nucleotides outside the gene matches: 7. CDR3 length: 15 amino acids. CDR1 is MNHEY, CDR2 SMNVEV, per germline (reference sequence). Here the CDR3 reads CASSWTGAVGTEAFF. The CDR3 nucleotides read TGTGCCAGCAGTTGGACAGGGGCGGTGGGCACTGAAGCTTTCTTT.

In this sample, this clonotype turned up many times. The genes are TRBV19 and TRBJ2-7; perhaps TRBD1 as D (5 bases). The CDR3 sequence is 13 residues long. The V and J ends lost 1 base and 7 bases respectively, with 11 bases between them. Germline V CDR1 and CDR2: LNHDA, SQIVND (reference sequence). CDR3 bases: TGTGCCAGTAGTATAGGACAGTCTGGGGAGCAGTACTTC. It encodes CASSIGQSGEQYF.